This T cell receptor (beta chain) was profiled in a study of spatial heterogeneity in lung cancer (dated by TCRdb to about 2019). In terms of the full investigation: Beta-chain transcripts were consistently detected in greater numbers than alpha-chain transcripts, which likely reflected higher beta-chain transcript abundance. In the raw uncorrected reads, each unique combination of TCR and UMI appeared more than ten times on average. In non-small cell lung cancer, the study made a quantitative comparison of TCR alpha and beta repertoires among multiple tumor regions, matched nontumor lung and blood. TCR repertoire features were related to nonsynonymous mutation counts determined by whole-exome sequencing of tumor tissue. Both alpha and beta chains were TCR-sequenced in 200 to 250 tumor regions, fewer than 80 matched nontumor lung samples and roughly 50 PBMC samples obtained at surgery. Study-level results and caveats: Confirming at a functional level the hypothesis that regional TCRs recognize regional mutations was considered to require additional single-cell paired TCR alpha and beta sequencing. Ubiquitous expanded tumor TCRs were found in blood more often at tumor resection than at routine follow-up.

As concerns this clonotype: Its antigen has not been determined. No much larger clone is present one base from it, and per-base qualities are unavailable. The library was prepared for alpha chains; this beta chain is a stray read, so its frequency means little.

Libraries were made using 5' RACE. TCRdb records NextSeq 500 as the sequencer. The TCR library protocol attached a unique molecular identifier to each TCR cDNA molecule to allow correction of PCR and sequencing errors. The paper's data handling went like this. Decombinator tools were used for TCR identification, UMI-based error correction and CDR3 extraction. Expanded TCRs were defined as those above a frequency of 2 per 1,000, corresponding to the top 1% of the tumor frequency distribution. Renyi diversity was computed with the R vegan package after each repertoire had been subsampled 100 times to 5,000 TCRs. CDR3 similarity networks were built from amino acid triplet string-kernel similarity, with CDR3s being connected when pairwise similarity was above 0.82. TCRdb reprocessed the public reads (quality trimming at Q25 with fastp, clone calling with MiXCR) and kept in-frame beta chains. Each record represents a unique CDR3 protein, reported with the most common genes and DNA among its rows. It is TCRdb's table, rather than the study itself, that gives the V and J calls and clone size. In all, the sample holds some 250 distinct CDR3 sequences, and around 50% of those were seen once. About 70% of the sample belongs to the ten largest clones.

Per the publication, the time point label means: sample taken at primary tumor resection. TCR sequencing used whole RNA extracted from tumor and nontumor lung tissue, or from cryopreserved PBMC samples, without cell sorting. The donors were some 70 patients from the lung TRACERx cohort who had early-stage, untreated non-small cell lung cancer. A patient was chosen for TCR sequencing only when enough RNA was available from at least two tumor regions. The clonotype comes from a male donor with early-stage non-small cell lung cancer. The sequenced sample was PBMCs, obtained at surgery.

In nucleotide form, the sequence is TGTGCCAGCAGTTTGGCGGGACCAGCCTACAATGAGCAGTTCTTC. Translated, it gives CASSLAGPAYNEQFF. The sequence is built from TRBV27 and TRBJ2-1, with a tentative D gene TRBD2 over 6 matching bases. Its CDR3 holds 15 amino acids, cysteine through phenylalanine. Solely the CDR3 DNA is kept, with 45 bases framed from the first base. As encoded in the germline V gene (reference sequence), CDR1 is MNHEY while CDR2 is SMNVEV. V is cut by 3 bases and J by 2 bases, and the space between the germline ends is 11 bases.